A selection of T cell receptor beta chains follows, all from one sample in a study of T cell responses to AZD1222 COVID-19 vaccine. Using immunoSEQ multiplex PCR, the repertoire was profiled, and TCRdb retains in-frame clones only, with some absent. The repertoire includes approximately 50,000 clones, over 70% of them detected once, and over 12% sits in the top ten. This sample comprised peripheral blood, obtained on day 0 of AZD1222 vaccination. These receptors were taken from an adult in good health. Each CDR3 is given with its conserved first and last residue. D genes are given only for firm matches. Some rows have no size entry. The others give once, few or many, or a class for an expanded clone.

>TRBJ1-4|NA|TRBV30|NA
TGTGCCTGGGCAGGGAGTGGCGATGAAAAACTGTTTTTT
CAWAGSGDEKLFF
>TRBJ1-1|once|TRBV20-1|NA
TGCCGTACACAGGGGAACACTGAAGCTTTCTTT
CRTQGNTEAFF
>TRBJ2-2|NA|TRBV9|NA
TGTGCCAGCAGCCCAATCGGGGCCGGGGAGCTGTTTTTT
CASSPIGAGELFF
>TRBJ1-2|NA|TRBV30|NA
TGTGCCACCCACGGTGGCCGCTACACCTTC
CATHGGRYTF
>TRBJ1-1|few|TRBV12-3/TRBV12-4|NA
TGTGCCAGCAGTCCCATCAGGTTCGAAGCTTTCTTT
CASSPIRFEAFF
>TRBJ2-4|NA|TRBV2|TRBD2
TGTGCCAGCAGGCCCGGCGGGGGTGGGGGAGTAGACATTCAGTACTTC
CASRPGGGGGVDIQYF
>TRBJ2-1|NA|TRBV5-1|NA
TGCGCCAGCAGCCACAGGGAAGACAATGAGCAGTTCTTC
CASSHREDNEQFF
>TRBJ2-1|NA|TRBV29-1|NA
TGCAGCGGGTCCGAAGGAGGTGCGGACAATGAGCAGTTCTTC
CSGSEGGADNEQFF
>TRBJ1-1|NA|TRBV19|NA
TGTGCCAGTAGTATTAACAGGGACACTGAAGCTTTCTTT
CASSINRDTEAFF
>TRBJ2-1|NA|TRBV25-1|TRBD2
TGTGCCAGCAGTGGGGGACTAGCGAGTCACAATGAGCAGTTCTTC
CASSGGLASHNEQFF
>TRBJ1-4|NA|TRBV19|NA
TGTGCCAGTAGTATTGGTAGGGGTGAAAAACTGTTTTTT
CASSIGRGEKLFF
>TRBJ2-3|NA|TRBV7-8|TRBD1
TGTGCCAGCAGCGCAGGGGGCGAAGCAGATACGCAGTATTTT
CASSAGGEADTQYF
>TRBJ2-7|NA|TRBV29-1|NA
TGCAGCGTTGAAGATCGGGCGCGGAGACCCTACGAGCAGTACTTC
CSVEDRARRPYEQYF
>TRBJ2-3|NA|TRBV5-4|NA
TGTGCCAGCAGCTTAAACCCCACAGATACGCAGTATTTT
CASSLNPTDTQYF
>TRBJ2-1|NA|TRBV6-5|TRBD2
TGTGCCACCACCGGCGGGAGGGGTTACAATGAGCAGTTCTTC
CATTGGRGYNEQFF
>TRBJ2-3|few|TRBV5-8|NA
TGTGCCAGCAGCTCGAGGGCCTTCACAGATACGCAGTATTTT
CASSSRAFTDTQYF
>TRBJ2-2|NA|TRBV4-2|TRBD2
TGTGCCAGCAGCCCCGGGGCTAGCGGGCTTCACACCGGGGAGCTGTTTTTT
CASSPGASGLHTGELFF
>TRBJ1-3|few|TRBV7-9|NA
TGTGCCAGCAGCCCTCCGCCGGGCCACTCTGGAAACACCATATATTTT
CASSPPPGHSGNTIYF
>TRBJ2-3|NA|TRBV2|NA
TGTGCCAGCAGTCAGACAGGCGATACGCAGTATTTT
CASSQTGDTQYF
>TRBJ1-1|NA|TRBV11-2|TRBD1
TGTGCCAGCAGCAAGACTACAGGGGGCGGCACTGAAGCTTTCTTT
CASSKTTGGGTEAFF
>TRBJ2-3|NA|TRBV11-2|TRBD1
TGTGCCAGCAAAAGGGGGCGCACAGATACGCAGTATTTT
CASKRGRTDTQYF
>TRBJ2-2|NA|TRBV7-7|NA
TGTGCTAGCAGCTCCACGAGGGGCCCTAACACCGGGGAGCTGTTTTTT
CASSSTRGPNTGELFF
>TRBJ2-6|NA|TRBV6-5|NA
TGTGCCAGCAGTTACGACCCATCCTCTGGGGCCAACGTCCTGACTTTC
CASSYDPSSGANVLTF
>TRBJ2-2|NA|TRBV7-2|TRBD2
TGTGCCAGCACTCTCCTAGGGCTAGCGGGAGGAGGCGGGGAGCTGTTTTTT
CASTLLGLAGGGGELFF
>TRBJ2-1|NA|TRBV11-2|TRBD2
TGTGCCAGCAGCCTAACGGGGGGGAATGAGCAGTTCTTC
CASSLTGGNEQFF
>TRBJ2-2|NA|TRBV30|TRBD1
TGTGCCTGGAGGGGGACAGGGAACACCGGGGAGCTGTTTTTT
CAWRGTGNTGELFF
>TRBJ1-5|once|TRBV20-1|NA
TGCAGTGCTAGTAATCAGGGTTATAGCAATCAGCCCCAGCATTTT
CSASNQGYSNQPQHF
>TRBJ2-1|NA|TRBV10-3|TRBD1
TGTGCCATCAGGGGGACAGGGGACAATGAGCAGTTCTTC
CAIRGTGDNEQFF
>TRBJ1-6|NA|TRBV18|NA
TGTGCCAGCTCACCAGAAGGAGATTCACCCCTCCACTTT
CASSPEGDSPLHF
>TRBJ2-3|NA|TRBV5-5|TRBD2
TGTGCCAGCAGCGGGACTAGCGGGGGTACAGATACGCAGTATTTT
CASSGTSGGTDTQYF
>TRBJ1-5|NA|TRBV7-8|NA
TGTGCCAGCAGCTTAGTTGGACATCTCAATCAGCCCCAGCATTTT
CASSLVGHLNQPQHF
>TRBJ2-2|NA|TRBV3-1/TRBV3-2|TRBD1
TGTGCCAGCAGCCAGTTTCCGGGACAGATCAACACCGGGGAGCTGTTTTTT
CASSQFPGQINTGELFF
>TRBJ1-1|NA|TRBV6-4|NA
TGTGCCAGCAGTGACCCAAGTACAGGGACCACTGAAGCTTTCTTT
CASSDPSTGTTEAFF
>TRBJ1-5|NA|TRBV19|NA
TGTGCCAGTAGTATAGGCGGGGGTAGCAATCAGCCCCAGCATTTT
CASSIGGGSNQPQHF
>TRBJ1-2|NA|TRBV6-2/TRBV6-3|NA
TGTGCCAGCAGTTCCTCGGACAGCCATGGCTACACCTTC
CASSSSDSHGYTF
>TRBJ2-2|NA|TRBV5-8|NA
TGTGCCAGCAGCTCTAGGCTGAACACCGGGGAGCTGTTTTTT
CASSSRLNTGELFF
>TRBJ1-3|once|TRBV5-1|TRBD1
TGCGCCAGCAGCTTCGGACAGGGCAGGGACACCATATATTTT
CASSFGQGRDTIYF
>TRBJ2-1|NA|TRBV16|NA
TGTGCCAGCAGCCAATCGAGATCCTCAAATGAGCAGTTCTTC
CASSQSRSSNEQFF
>TRBJ1-5|once|TRBV3-1/TRBV3-2|TRBD1
TGTGCCAGCAGCATAAGGGGGCGAGTCGATCAGCCCCAGCATTTT
CASSIRGRVDQPQHF
>TRBJ1-2|NA|TRBV7-2|NA
TGTGCCAGCAGCCAAGCCGGGGGTAACTATGGCTACACCTTC
CASSQAGGNYGYTF
>TRBJ2-5|NA|TRBV19|NA
TGTGCCAGTAGTATGAATGGGGAGGAGACCCAGTACTTC
CASSMNGEETQYF
>TRBJ1-2|NA|TRBV7-9|NA
TGTGCCAGCAGCCCGCGGGGGGCTGGCTATGGCTACACCTTC
CASSPRGAGYGYTF
>TRBJ1-1|NA|TRBV11-3|NA
TGTGCCAGCAGCCCGAGAAAGGGACACGCGAACACTGAAGCTTTCTTT
CASSPRKGHANTEAFF